This TCR beta chain was documented in a study of shared clonotypes between healthy human individuals. Study-level findings and limits: Generation probabilities of non-shared clonotypes were lower (relative to those shared by all four donors). Naive subsets typically showed greater estimated richness than memory subsets.

Concerning this clone: What it recognizes is unknown.

Sequencing was performed with immunoSEQ multiplex PCR; in TCRdb, only in-frame clones are kept and a portion is missing. The data contain millions of clones, about 95% of them singletons. Trimming shortened V by 3 bases and J by 9 bases, and 7 bases separated the two germline ends. The length of the CDR3 is 11 residues. Germline V gene lookup returns CDR1 SGHDT and CDR2 YYEEEE. The naive CD8 population came from CD45RO-negative cells selected for CCR7, without terminally differentiated effector memory CD45RA+ cells. Nashville, Tennessee was home to all donors, who were Caucasian adults. The sample taken for sequencing was naive CD8+ T cells sorted from blood. This rearrangement joins TRBV5-6 to TRBJ2-1; D is uncertain. This clonotype was obtained from a man in his late teens or twenties in good health. Here the CDR3 reads CASSSNGEQFF. The CDR3 bases are TGTGCCAGCAGCTCGAACGGTGAGCAGTTCTTC.